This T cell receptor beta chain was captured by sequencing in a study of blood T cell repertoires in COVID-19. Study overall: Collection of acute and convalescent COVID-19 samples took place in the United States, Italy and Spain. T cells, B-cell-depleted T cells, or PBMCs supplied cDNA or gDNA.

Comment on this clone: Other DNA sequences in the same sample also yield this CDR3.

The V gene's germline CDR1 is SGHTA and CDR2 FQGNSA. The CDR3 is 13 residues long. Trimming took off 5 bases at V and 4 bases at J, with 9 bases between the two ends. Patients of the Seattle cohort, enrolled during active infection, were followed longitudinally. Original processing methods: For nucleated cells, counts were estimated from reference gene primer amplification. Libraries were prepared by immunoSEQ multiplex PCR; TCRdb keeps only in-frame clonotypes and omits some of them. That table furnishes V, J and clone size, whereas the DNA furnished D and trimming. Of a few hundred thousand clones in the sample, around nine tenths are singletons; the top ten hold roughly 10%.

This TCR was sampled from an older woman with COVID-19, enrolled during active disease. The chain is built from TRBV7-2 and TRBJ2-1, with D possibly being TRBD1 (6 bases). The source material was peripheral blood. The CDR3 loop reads CASSPGQYNEQFF. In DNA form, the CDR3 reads TGTGCCAGCAGCCCAGGACAGTACAATGAGCAGTTCTTC.